This T cell receptor beta chain derives from a study of regulatory T cells in long-lasting Graves disease. The time point: newly diagnosed GD, antithyroid drugs for less than 3 months. RNA extracted from PBMCs served as the sequencing template. The EDTA tubes were filled with around 9.2 milliliters of drawn peripheral blood. Trimming cost V 4 bases and J 0 bases, with 12 bases left between them. The CDR3 is 15 residues long. In germline, CDR1 is SGHRS, CDR2 YFSETQ. According to the study, TCR beta libraries were built with iRepertoire HTBI primers and CDR3-region Arm-PCR. MiXCR, run by TCRdb on the multiplex PCR reads, gives a single entry per CDR3 protein. This table has about 220,000 distinct CDR3 sequences, about 16% appearing once. Concerning this clonotype: Antigen: not known.

The study, taken as a whole, reports: Persistent Graves' patients showed less TCR diversity than newly diagnosed ones. With under 3,500 shared public clonotypes, persistent patients exceeded new patients, who shared about a thousand. Tissue studied was limited to peripheral blood, excluding thyroid tissue.

V and J are TRBV5-1 and TRBJ2-3, with unresolved D. The TCR was taken from a female donor with Graves disease. Material: peripheral blood mononuclear cells (PBMCs), obtained at new diagnosis, from a patient treated with antithyroid drugs. This CDR3 reads CASSDGIQSTDTQYF. CDR3 nucleotide sequence: TGCGCCAGCAGCGACGGAATCCAAAGCACAGATACGCAGTATTTT. Using reference TRBV5-1 and TRBJ2-3 for the parts outside the CDR3, the full variable domain is KAGVTQTPRYLIKTRGQQVTLSCSPISGHRSVSWYQQTPGQGLQFLFEYFSETQRNKGNFPGRFSGRQFSNSRSEMNVSTLELGDSALYLCASSDGIQSTDTQYFGPGTRLTVL.